This T cell receptor beta chain is from a study of cytomegalovirus exposure and HLA in healthy donors. At the level of the study: The Caucasian-associated ancestry cluster contained 81% of the 300 to 450 genotyped donors.

PCR was performed using 60 Vbeta and 13 Jbeta primers. Data came from immunoSEQ multiplex PCR; TCRdb stores just in-frame clones and leaves some out. The table has approximately 140,000 clones, around 57% seen once. Note on this clone: Antigen unknown.

V dropped 7 bases and J dropped 3 bases, with 12 bases sitting between them. Per the germline V gene, CDR1 is LNHDA and CDR2 is SQIVND (reference sequence). The CDR3 spans 14 residues. Findings of the study overall: Most observed TCR sequences were rare, whereas some public TCRs were detected in many donors.

This chain links TRBV19 with TRBJ1-4; D is possibly TRBD1 (5 bases). The sequenced sample consisted of PBMCs. The receptor was isolated from a male donor in good health and CMV-seronegative. The CDR3 loop reads CASNDLGANEKLFF. CDR3 in DNA: TGTGCCAGTAACGACTTAGGGGCTAATGAAAAACTGTTTTTT.